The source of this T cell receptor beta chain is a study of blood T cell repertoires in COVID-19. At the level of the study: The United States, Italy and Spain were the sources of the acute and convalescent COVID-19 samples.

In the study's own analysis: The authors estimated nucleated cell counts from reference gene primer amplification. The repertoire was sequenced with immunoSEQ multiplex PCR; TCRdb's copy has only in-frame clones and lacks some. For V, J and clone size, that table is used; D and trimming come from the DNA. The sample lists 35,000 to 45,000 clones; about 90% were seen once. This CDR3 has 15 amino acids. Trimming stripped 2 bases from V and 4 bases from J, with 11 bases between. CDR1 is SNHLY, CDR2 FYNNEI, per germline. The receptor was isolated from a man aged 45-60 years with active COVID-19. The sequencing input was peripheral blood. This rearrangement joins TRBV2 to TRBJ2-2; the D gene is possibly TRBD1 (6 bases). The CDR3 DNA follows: TGTGCCAGCAGTGAACTTACAGGGAGCACCGGGGAGCTGTTTTTT. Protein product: CASSELTGSTGELFF.